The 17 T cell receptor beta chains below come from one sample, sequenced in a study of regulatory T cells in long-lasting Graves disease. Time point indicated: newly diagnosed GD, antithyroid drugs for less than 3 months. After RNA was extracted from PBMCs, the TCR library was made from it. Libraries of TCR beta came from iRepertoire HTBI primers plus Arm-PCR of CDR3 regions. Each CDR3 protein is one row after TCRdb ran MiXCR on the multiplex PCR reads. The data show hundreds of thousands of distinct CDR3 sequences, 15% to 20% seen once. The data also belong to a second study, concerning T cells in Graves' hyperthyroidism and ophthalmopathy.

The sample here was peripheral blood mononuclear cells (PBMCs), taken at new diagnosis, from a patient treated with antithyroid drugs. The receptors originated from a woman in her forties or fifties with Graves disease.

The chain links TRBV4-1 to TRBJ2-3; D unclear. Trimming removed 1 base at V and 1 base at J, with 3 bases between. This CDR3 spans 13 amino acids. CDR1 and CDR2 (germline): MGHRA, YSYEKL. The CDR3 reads CASSQAGTDTQYF. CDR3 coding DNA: TGCGCCAGCAGCCAAGCGGGCACAGATACGCAGTATTTT.

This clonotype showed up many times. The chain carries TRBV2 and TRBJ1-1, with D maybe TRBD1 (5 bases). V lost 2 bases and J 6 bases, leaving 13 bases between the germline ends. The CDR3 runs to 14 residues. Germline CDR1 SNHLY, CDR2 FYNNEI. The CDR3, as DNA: TGTGCCAGCAGTGAACAAAGGGGAGTGGCTGAAGCTTTCTTT. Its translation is CASSEQRGVAEAFF.

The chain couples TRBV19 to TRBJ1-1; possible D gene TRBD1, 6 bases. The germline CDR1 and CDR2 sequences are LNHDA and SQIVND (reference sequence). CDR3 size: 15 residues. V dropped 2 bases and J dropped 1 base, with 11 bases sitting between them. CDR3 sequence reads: CASSITQDRNTEAFF. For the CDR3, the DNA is TGTGCCAGTAGTATAACTCAGGACAGGAACACTGAAGCTTTCTTT. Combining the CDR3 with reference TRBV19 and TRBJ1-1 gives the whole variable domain DGGITQSPKYLFRKEGQNVTLSCEQNLNHDAMYWYRQDPGQGLRLIYYSQIVNDFQKGDIAEGYSVSREKKESFPLTVTSAQKNPTAFYLCASSITQDRNTEAFFGQGTRLTVV.

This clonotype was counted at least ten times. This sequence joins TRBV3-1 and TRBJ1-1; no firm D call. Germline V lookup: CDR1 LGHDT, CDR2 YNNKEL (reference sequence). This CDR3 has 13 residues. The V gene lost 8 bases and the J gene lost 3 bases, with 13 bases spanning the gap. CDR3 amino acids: CASSAIMYTEAFF. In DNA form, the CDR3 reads TGTGCCAGCTCAGCCATTATGTACACTGAAGCTTTCTTT. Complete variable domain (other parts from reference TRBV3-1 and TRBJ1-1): DTAVSQTPKYLVTQMGNDKSIKCEQNLGHDTMYWYKQDSKKFLKIMFSYNNKELIINETVPNRFSPKSPDKAHLNLHINSLELGDSAVYFCASSAIMYTEAFFGQGTRLTVV.

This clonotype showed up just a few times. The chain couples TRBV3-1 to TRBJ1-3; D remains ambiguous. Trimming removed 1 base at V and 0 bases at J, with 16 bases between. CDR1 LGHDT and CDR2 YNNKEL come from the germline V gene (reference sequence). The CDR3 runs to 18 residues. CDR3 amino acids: CASSQVGPGFVSGNTIYF. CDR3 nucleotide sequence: TGTGCCAGCAGCCAAGTGGGCCCGGGCTTCGTCTCTGGAAACACCATATATTTT.

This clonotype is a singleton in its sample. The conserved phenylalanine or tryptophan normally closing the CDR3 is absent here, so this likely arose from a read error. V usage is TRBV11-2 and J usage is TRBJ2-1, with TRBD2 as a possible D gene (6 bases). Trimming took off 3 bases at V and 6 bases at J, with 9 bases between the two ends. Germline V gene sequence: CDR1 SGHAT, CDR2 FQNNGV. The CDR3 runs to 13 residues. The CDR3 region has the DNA TGTGCCAGCAGCTTGCGGGACGGCAATGAGCAGTTCTTG. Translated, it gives CASSLRDGNEQFL.

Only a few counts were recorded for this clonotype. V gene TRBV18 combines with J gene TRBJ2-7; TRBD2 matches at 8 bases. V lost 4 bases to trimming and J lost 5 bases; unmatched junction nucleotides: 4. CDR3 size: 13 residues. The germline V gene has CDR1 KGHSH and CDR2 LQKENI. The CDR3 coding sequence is TGTGCCAGCTCACTCCGTAGCGGGAACGAGCAGTACTTC. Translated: CASSLRSGNEQYF.

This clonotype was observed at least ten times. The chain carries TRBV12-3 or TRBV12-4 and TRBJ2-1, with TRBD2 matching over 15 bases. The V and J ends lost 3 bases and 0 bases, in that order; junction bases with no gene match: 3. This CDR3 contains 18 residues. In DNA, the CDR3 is TGTGCCAGCAGTTTTGGGACTAGCGGGGGGAGCTCCTACAATGAGCAGTTCTTC. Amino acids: CASSFGTSGGSSYNEQFF.

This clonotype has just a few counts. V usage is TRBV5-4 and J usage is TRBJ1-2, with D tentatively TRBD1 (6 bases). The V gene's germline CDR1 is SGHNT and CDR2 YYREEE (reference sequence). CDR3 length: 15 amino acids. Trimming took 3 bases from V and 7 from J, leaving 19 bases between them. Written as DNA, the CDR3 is TGTGCCAGCAGCTCAAGTAAGGGGGAATCAAGTGGCTACACCTTC. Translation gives CASSSSKGESSGYTF.

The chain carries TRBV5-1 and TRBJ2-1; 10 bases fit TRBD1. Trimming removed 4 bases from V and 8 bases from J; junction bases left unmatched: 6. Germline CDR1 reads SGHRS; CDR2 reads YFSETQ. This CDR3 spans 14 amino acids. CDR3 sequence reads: CASSPGQGLHEQFF. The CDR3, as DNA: TGCGCCAGCAGCCCGGGACAGGGGTTGCATGAGCAGTTCTTC.

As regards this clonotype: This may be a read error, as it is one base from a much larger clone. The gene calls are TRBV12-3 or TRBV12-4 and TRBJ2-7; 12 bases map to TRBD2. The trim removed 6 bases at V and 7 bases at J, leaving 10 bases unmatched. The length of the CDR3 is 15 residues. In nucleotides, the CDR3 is TGTGCCAGCAGACCTACTAGCGGGGGGTCCCATGAGCAGTACTTC. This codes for CASRPTSGGSHEQYF.

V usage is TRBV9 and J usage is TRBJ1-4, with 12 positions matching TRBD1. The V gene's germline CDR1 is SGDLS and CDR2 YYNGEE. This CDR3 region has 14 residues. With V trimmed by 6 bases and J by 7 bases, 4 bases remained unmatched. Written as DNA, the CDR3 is TGTGCCAGCACGAAGGGACAGGGGGCTGAAAAACTGTTTTTT. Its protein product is CASTKGQGAEKLFF.

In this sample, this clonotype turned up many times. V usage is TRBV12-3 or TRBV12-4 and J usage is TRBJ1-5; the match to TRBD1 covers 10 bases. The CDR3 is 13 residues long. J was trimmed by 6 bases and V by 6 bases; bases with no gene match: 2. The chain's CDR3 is CASSDRGPQPQHF. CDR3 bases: TGTGCCAGCAGCGACAGGGGGCCTCAGCCCCAGCATTTT.

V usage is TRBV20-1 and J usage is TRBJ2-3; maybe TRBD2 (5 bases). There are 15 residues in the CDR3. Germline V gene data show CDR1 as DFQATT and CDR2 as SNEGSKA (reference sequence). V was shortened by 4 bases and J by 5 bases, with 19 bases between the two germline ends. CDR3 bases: TGCAGTGCTACTTTAGCGAGCGCCTCACTAGATACGCAGTATTTT. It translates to CSATLASASLDTQYF.

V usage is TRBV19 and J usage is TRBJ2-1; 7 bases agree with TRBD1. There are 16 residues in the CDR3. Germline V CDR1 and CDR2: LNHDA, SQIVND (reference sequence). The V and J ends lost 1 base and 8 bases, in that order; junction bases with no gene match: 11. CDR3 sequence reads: CASSIGVQGDKDEQFF. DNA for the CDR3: TGTGCCAGTAGTATAGGAGTCCAGGGGGATAAGGATGAGCAGTTCTTC.

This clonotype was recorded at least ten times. The CDR3, as DNA: TGTGCCAGCAGCTTAGATCTTTCGACAGTCTACGAGCAGTACTTC. Translating gives CASSLDLSTVYEQYF. The chain couples TRBV11-2 to TRBJ2-7, with TRBD1 as a possible D gene (5 bases). CDR3 length: 15 amino acids. The germline CDR1 and CDR2 sequences are SGHAT and FQNNGV. Trimming took off 0 bases at V and 3 bases at J, with 12 bases between the two ends.

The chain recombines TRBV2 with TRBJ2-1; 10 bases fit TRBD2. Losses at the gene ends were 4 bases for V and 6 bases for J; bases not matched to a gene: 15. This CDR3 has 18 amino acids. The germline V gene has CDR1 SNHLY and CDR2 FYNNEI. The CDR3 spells CASSGSRASGGFINEQFF. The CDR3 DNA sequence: TGTGCCAGCAGTGGCAGTCGGGCTAGCGGGGGTTTTATCAATGAGCAGTTCTTC.